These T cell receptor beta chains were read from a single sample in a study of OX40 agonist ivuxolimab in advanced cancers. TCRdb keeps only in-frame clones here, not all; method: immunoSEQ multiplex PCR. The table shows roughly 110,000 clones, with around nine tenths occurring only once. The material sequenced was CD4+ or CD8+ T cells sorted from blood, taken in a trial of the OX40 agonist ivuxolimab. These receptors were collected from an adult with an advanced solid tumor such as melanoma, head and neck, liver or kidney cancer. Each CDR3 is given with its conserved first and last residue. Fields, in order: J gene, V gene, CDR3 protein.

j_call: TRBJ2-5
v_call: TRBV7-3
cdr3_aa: CASSRTFQETQYF

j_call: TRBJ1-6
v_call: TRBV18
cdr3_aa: CASSPGVNSPLHF

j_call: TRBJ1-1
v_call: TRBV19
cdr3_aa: CASRPGNLGTEAFF

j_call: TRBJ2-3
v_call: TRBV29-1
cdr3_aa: CSVAPGAADTQYF

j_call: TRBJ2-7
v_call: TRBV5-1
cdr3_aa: CASSLYSGRDLRKQYF

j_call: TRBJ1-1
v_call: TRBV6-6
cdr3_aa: CASSYSDTEAFF

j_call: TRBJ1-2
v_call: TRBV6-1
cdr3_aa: CASSEVGTVHRYGYTF

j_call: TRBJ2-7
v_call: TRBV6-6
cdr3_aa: CASRGQGHSYEQYF

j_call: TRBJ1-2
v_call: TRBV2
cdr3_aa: CASMGGRFGYTF

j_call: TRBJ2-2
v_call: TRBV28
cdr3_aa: CASSLGGGLRNTGELFF

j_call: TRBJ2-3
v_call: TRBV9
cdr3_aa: CASSVAVTSTDTQYF

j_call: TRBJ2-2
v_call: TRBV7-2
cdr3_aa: CASSANPGTSGGPGGELFF

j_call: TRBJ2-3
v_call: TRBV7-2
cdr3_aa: CASSFSRVQADTQYF

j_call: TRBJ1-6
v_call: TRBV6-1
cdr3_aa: CASTRGGSPLHF

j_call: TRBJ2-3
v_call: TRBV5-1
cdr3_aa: CASSLSSGGATDTQYF

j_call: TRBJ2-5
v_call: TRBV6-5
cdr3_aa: CASRKLADNQETQYF

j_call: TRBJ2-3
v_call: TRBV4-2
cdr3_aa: CASSQDPVVGTDTQYF

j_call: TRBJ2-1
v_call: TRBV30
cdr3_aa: CAWSLFRLAGPYNEQFF

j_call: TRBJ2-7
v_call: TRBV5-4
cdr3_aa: CASSLPTYSYEQYF

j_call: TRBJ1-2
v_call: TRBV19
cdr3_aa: CASSPLRGWGYTF

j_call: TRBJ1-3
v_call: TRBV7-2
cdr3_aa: CASSLQLEGPGNTIYF

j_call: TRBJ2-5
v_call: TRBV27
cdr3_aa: CASSFGGRGVPRTQYF

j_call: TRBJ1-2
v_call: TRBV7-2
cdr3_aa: CASSLLGQNYGYTF

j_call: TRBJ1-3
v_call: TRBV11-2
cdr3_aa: CASSLFSGSGNTIYF

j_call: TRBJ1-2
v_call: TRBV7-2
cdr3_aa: CASSFMRGTGDLGTF

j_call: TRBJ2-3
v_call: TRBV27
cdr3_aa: CASRTDSYLTSTDTQYF

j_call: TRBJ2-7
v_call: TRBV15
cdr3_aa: CATSTQPGQLSYEQYF

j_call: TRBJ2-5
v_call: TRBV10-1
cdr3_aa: CASSEAENKETQYF

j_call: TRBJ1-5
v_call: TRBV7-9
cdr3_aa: CASSRDREGDQPQHF